These 31 T cell receptor beta chains came from one sample sequenced in a study of cytomegalovirus exposure and HLA in healthy donors. PCR employed 60 Vbeta and 13 Jbeta primers. Only in-frame clones appear in the TCRdb table, and some are missing; sequencing was by immunoSEQ multiplex PCR. The table lists 200,000 to 250,000 clones, 82% of them singletons. Sequencing input: PBMCs. The receptors stem from a middle-aged woman in good health and CMV-seropositive.

This chain uses TRBV7-9 with TRBJ1-1; tentatively, D is TRBD1 (5 bases). Germline V gene lookup returns CDR1 SEHNR and CDR2 FQNEAQ (reference sequence). Trimming removed 4 bases from V and 1 base from J, with 7 bases in between. The CDR3 has 13 amino acids. DNA for the CDR3: TGTGCCAGCAGCTCGACAGAGAACACTGAAGCTTTCTTT. It codes for CASSSTENTEAFF.

V is TRBV15 and J is TRBJ2-6; D might be TRBD2 (5 bases). The CDR3 totals 15 residues. CDR1 LNHNV and CDR2 YYDKDF come from the germline V gene (reference sequence). The V and J ends lost 1 base and 2 bases respectively, with 6 bases between them. The CDR3 DNA reads TGTGCCACCAGCAGAGGAGGGACTGGGGCCAACGTCCTGACTTTC. Its protein is CATSRGGTGANVLTF.

V is TRBV29-1 and J is TRBJ1-2; a possible D gene is TRBD1 (5 bases). Germline lookup yields CDR1 SQVTM and CDR2 ANQGSEA. V gave up 6 bases and J gave up 4 bases, with 12 bases separating them. The CDR3 extends over 12 amino acids. The CDR3 DNA reads as TGCAGCGTGGGGGGAGGATCCTATGGCTACACCTTC. It codes for CSVGGGSYGYTF.

The V gene is TRBV7-8, the J gene TRBJ2-6; D not resolved. The CDR3 contains 15 residues. Germline V gene sequence: CDR1 SGHVS, CDR2 FQNEAQ. Deletions cut 1 base from V and 4 bases from J, with 8 bases between. The CDR3 loop reads CASSLDWAGANVLTF. CDR3 DNA sequence: TGTGCCAGCAGCTTAGACTGGGCCGGGGCCAACGTCCTGACTTTC.

The chain recombines TRBV12-5 with TRBJ2-3, with 7 bases identical to TRBD1. The CDR3 spans 14 residues. Germline CDR1 and CDR2: LGHNT and FRNRAP. V lost 8 bases, J lost 2 bases, and 7 bases stayed unmatched. The chain's CDR3 is CASHRGLFTDTQYF. In DNA form, the CDR3 reads TGTGCTAGTCACAGGGGCCTCTTCACAGATACGCAGTATTTT. The full variable domain, rest sourced from reference TRBV12-5 and TRBJ2-3, is DARVTQTPRHKVTEMGQEVTMRCQPILGHNTVFWYRQTMMQGLELLAYFRNRAPLDDSGMPKDRFSAEMPDATLATLKIQPSEPRDSAVYFCASHRGLFTDTQYFGPGTRLTVL.

CDR3 sequence reads: CASMRASNQPQHF. The CDR3 region has the DNA TGTGCCAGCATGCGGGCGAGCAATCAGCCCCAGCATTTT. The chain recombines TRBV6-5 with TRBJ1-5; D not resolved. This CDR3 spans 13 amino acids. V shed 7 bases and J shed 1 base, with 8 bases lying between them. Germline V gives CDR1 MNHEY, CDR2 SVGAGI.

J is TRBJ2-4 and V is TRBV7-3; 7 bases map to TRBD2. Germline lookup yields CDR1 SGHTA and CDR2 FQGTGA. This CDR3 comprises 15 residues. J gave up 7 bases and V 5 bases, and 11 bases lay outside the gene matches. CDR3 sequence: CASSVHGGTNNIQYF. In nucleotides, the CDR3 is TGTGCCAGCAGCGTTCATGGCGGGACTAATAACATTCAGTACTTC.

The chain employs TRBV7-9 and TRBJ1-1; 9 bases map to TRBD1. This CDR3 is built from 15 residues. V shed 6 bases, J shed 0 bases, and the junction held 5 bases outside the gene matches. Germline CDR1 and CDR2: SEHNR and FQNEAQ (reference sequence). CDR3 loop: CASSRQGGMNTEAFF. Here the CDR3 DNA reads TGTGCCAGCAGTAGACAGGGGGGAATGAACACTGAAGCTTTCTTT. The full variable domain, in which reference TRBV7-9 and TRBJ1-1 provide the parts outside the CDR3, is DTGVSQNPRHKITKRGQNVTFRCDPISEHNRLYWYRQTLGQGPEFLTYFQNEAQLEKSRLLSDRFSAERPKGSFSTLEIQRTEQGDSAMYLCASSRQGGMNTEAFFGQGTRLTVV.

This chain joins TRBV5-4 and TRBJ1-2, with D maybe TRBD1 (6 bases). With 4 bases removed from V and 6 bases from J, the gap between germline ends came to 19 bases. This CDR3 comprises 15 residues. CDR1 and CDR2 (germline): SGHNT, YYREEE (reference sequence). CDR3 DNA: TGTGCCAGCAGCCCTAGGGGGGGGCCTGGGAATGGCTACACCTTC. Amino acid sequence: CASSPRGGPGNGYTF.

The chain joins TRBV5-1 to TRBJ2-7; 7 bases line up with TRBD1. This CDR3 region has 16 residues. Germline CDR1 and CDR2: SGHRS and YFSETQ. V lost 4 bases to trimming and J lost 0 bases; unmatched junction nucleotides: 10. CDR3 residues: CASSLTPDRSSYEQYF. The CDR3 DNA reads TGCGCCAGCAGCCTTACACCGGACAGGAGCTCCTACGAGCAGTACTTC.

Only a few counts were recorded for this clone. J is TRBJ2-3 and V is TRBV14; D is undetermined. Germline-derived CDR1 and CDR2 are SGHDN and FVKESK. With 0 bases removed from V and 0 bases from J, the gap between germline ends came to 7 bases. The CDR3 covers 15 residues. This CDR3 reads CASSQETASTDTQYF. The CDR3 coding sequence is TGTGCCAGCAGCCAAGAGACTGCTAGCACAGATACGCAGTATTTT.

V usage is TRBV9 and J usage is TRBJ2-7, with D possibly TRBD2 on 5 matching bases. The CDR3 consists of 14 residues. Per germline, CDR1 SGDLS and CDR2 YYNGEE. V was shortened by 3 bases and J by 0 bases, with 10 bases between the two germline ends. CDR3 sequence reads: CASSAAGSSYEQYF. CDR3 nucleotide sequence: TGTGCCAGCAGCGCCGCGGGCAGCTCCTACGAGCAGTACTTC.

Written as DNA, the CDR3 is TGCAGCGTTGAAGGGGCGATAAACTATGGCTACACCTTC. Amino acid sequence: CSVEGAINYGYTF. The chain links TRBV29-1 to TRBJ1-2; no clear D gene. This CDR3 has 13 amino acids. Trimming pared 1 base from V and 2 bases from J, leaving 8 bases between. Germline values: CDR1 SQVTM, CDR2 ANQGSEA.

The J gene is TRBJ1-1, the V gene TRBV30; D not resolved. With 2 bases removed from V and 2 bases from J, the gap between germline ends came to 6 bases. Germline values: CDR1 GTSNPN, CDR2 SVGIG (reference sequence). This CDR3 is 12 amino acids long. CDR3 coding DNA: TGTGCCTGGAGTCGGTTCAACACTGAAGCTTTCTTT. Amino acids: CAWSRFNTEAFF.

The chain couples TRBV15 to TRBJ2-7, with TRBD1 identical over 12 bases. Trimming took 5 bases from V and 5 from J; bases not matched to a gene: 7. The CDR3 is 15 amino acids. Per germline, CDR1 LNHNV and CDR2 YYDKDF (reference sequence). The CDR3 coding sequence is TGTGCCACCAGCCAAGGGACAGGGGGCTCACACGAGCAGTACTTC. Protein sequence: CATSQGTGGSHEQYF.

The chain links TRBV11-3 to TRBJ2-1, with D tentatively TRBD2 (6 bases). Germline lookup yields CDR1 SGHNT and CDR2 YENEEA. Trimming left V 0 bases short and J 7 bases short, with 13 bases between. The CDR3 contains 15 residues. The CDR3 DNA reads as TGTGCCAGCAGCTTAGAGGAACTGCGGGGAAATGAGCAGTTCTTC. Translated, it gives CASSLEELRGNEQFF.

The chain recombines TRBV30 with TRBJ1-5; TRBD1 matches at 8 bases. CDR3 length: 15 residues. CDR1 is GTSNPN and CDR2 is SVGIG in the germline V gene (reference sequence). After removal of 5 bases from V and 1 base from J, the junction contained 7 bases not matched to a gene. The CDR3 DNA follows: TGTGCCTGGGGACAGGGATTCTTGAGCAATCAGCCCCAGCATTTT. Amino acid sequence: CAWGQGFLSNQPQHF.

J is TRBJ2-1 and V is TRBV4-3; D is undetermined. The CDR3 has 15 amino acids. V lost 1 base and J lost 3, with 10 bases in between. From germline, CDR1 is LGHNA and CDR2 YSLEER. The CDR3 loop reads CASSQVHRNYNEQFF. CDR3 DNA sequence: TGCGCCAGCAGCCAAGTACACCGTAACTACAATGAGCAGTTCTTC.

The CDR3: CASSPLGGGRAADTQYF. CDR3 nucleotides: TGTGCCAGCAGCCCGTTGGGGGGCGGGAGGGCCGCAGATACGCAGTATTTT. The chain couples TRBV5-4 to TRBJ2-3; 9 nucleotides agree with TRBD2. Germline V gives CDR1 SGHNT, CDR2 YYREEE (reference sequence). V gave up 4 bases and J gave up 4 bases; unmatched junction bases: 13. This CDR3 region has 17 residues.

This chain connects TRBV27 to TRBJ2-7; TRBD1 might be the D (5 bases). The CDR3 has 11 amino acids. The V gene lost 7 bases and the J gene lost 4 bases, with 8 bases spanning the gap. Per germline, CDR1 MNHEY and CDR2 SMNVEV (reference sequence). The CDR3 spells CASKKGYEQYF. CDR3 in DNA: TGTGCCAGCAAGAAGGGGTACGAGCAGTACTTC.

The V and J genes are TRBV5-1 and TRBJ2-3; no definite D call. The CDR3 runs 13 residues. V shed 1 base and J shed 0 bases, with 3 bases lying between them. In germline, CDR1 is SGHRS, CDR2 YFSETQ. CDR3 DNA: TGCGCCAGCAGCTTGCCGAGCACAGATACGCAGTATTTT. Protein: CASSLPSTDTQYF.

V usage is TRBV30 and J usage is TRBJ2-5; the D gene is possibly TRBD2 (6 bases). The V gene lost 0 bases and the J gene lost 1 base, with 9 bases spanning the gap. Germline assignment: CDR1 GTSNPN and CDR2 SVGIG (reference sequence). CDR3 length: 14 residues. Here the CDR3 reads CAWSVGGVQETQYF. As DNA, the CDR3 is TGTGCCTGGAGTGTAGGAGGGGTCCAAGAGACCCAGTACTTC.

This rearrangement joins TRBV19 to TRBJ1-2, with 7 bases lining up with TRBD1. Germline assignment: CDR1 LNHDA and CDR2 SQIVND (reference sequence). The V gene end was trimmed by 4 bases and the J gene end by 3 bases; junction bases not matched to a gene: 5. The CDR3 extends over 14 amino acids. The CDR3 nucleotides are TGTGCCAGTAGTAAGGGGGCTCAGTACTATGGCTACACCTTC. Protein product: CASSKGAQYYGYTF.

The chain couples TRBV30 to TRBJ1-2; D is uncertain. Per the germline V gene, CDR1 is GTSNPN and CDR2 is SVGIG (reference sequence). This CDR3 region has 11 residues. Trimming cost V 5 bases and J 6 bases, with 10 bases left between them. In nucleotides, the CDR3 is TGTGCCTGGTACCGGGATCATGGCTACACCTTC. Residues: CAWYRDHGYTF.

This clone was seen once. The CDR3 bases are TGTGCCAGTAGCTTAGCTAGCGGGAGTACTGATACGCAGTATTTT. It codes for CASSLASGSTDTQYF. The chain employs TRBV19 and TRBJ2-3; 10 bases align to TRBD2. Germline CDR1 is LNHDA and CDR2 is SQIVND (reference sequence). The CDR3 is 15 amino acids. The ends lost 6 bases at V and 6 bases at J; junction bases unmatched: 9.

The gene calls are TRBV6-1 and TRBJ2-3; 7 bases map to TRBD2. The ends lost 4 bases at V and 3 bases at J; junction bases unmatched: 4. The CDR3 is made up of 14 amino acids. The germline CDR1 and CDR2 sequences are MNHNS and SASEGT. CDR3 sequence: CASSGAGATDTQYF. The CDR3 bases are TGTGCCAGCAGTGGGGCGGGAGCGACAGATACGCAGTATTTT.

The chain is built from TRBV18 and TRBJ1-1, with no clear D. Per germline, CDR1 KGHSH and CDR2 LQKENI. V was trimmed by 3 bases and J by 3 bases, leaving 8 bases between them. This CDR3 is built from 13 residues. The CDR3 loop reads CASSPRRDTEAFF. In DNA form, the CDR3 reads TGTGCCAGCTCACCGAGGCGGGACACTGAAGCTTTCTTT.

V and J are TRBV7-3 and TRBJ2-3, with 12 bases matching TRBD1. The CDR3 has 17 amino acids. Per the germline V gene, CDR1 is SGHTA and CDR2 is FQGTGA. Unmatched junction bases numbered 12, after V lost 7 bases and J lost 4 bases. The CDR3 loop reads CASTGTGGALSPDTQYF. CDR3 bases: TGTGCCAGCACCGGGACAGGGGGCGCTTTATCCCCAGATACGCAGTATTTT.

The rearrangement uses TRBV30 and TRBJ2-7; D not certain. Deletions cut 1 base from V and 4 bases from J, with 5 bases between. The CDR3 has 11 residues. Germline CDR1 and CDR2: GTSNPN and SVGIG (reference sequence). CDR3 nucleotides: TGTGCCTGGAGTGATCAGTACGAGCAGTACTTC. Amino acids: CAWSDQYEQYF.

This chain joins TRBV2 and TRBJ2-7, with 10 bases that match TRBD1. Looked up from germline, CDR1 is SNHLY and CDR2 is FYNNEI. V was clipped by 6 bases and J by 5 bases; unmatched bases: 10. There are 15 residues in the CDR3. The CDR3: CASSANPGQGNEQYF. The CDR3 DNA is TGTGCCAGCAGCGCAAACCCGGGACAGGGGAACGAGCAGTACTTC.

This clone was observed a few times. The CDR3 region has the DNA TGCGCCAGCAGCCAAGTAATCCGAGGTTCCGGGGAGCTGTTTTTT. Translation gives CASSQVIRGSGELFF. J is TRBJ2-2 and V is TRBV4-1; D is undetermined. V lost 1 base, J lost 6 bases, and 12 bases lay in between. The V gene's germline CDR1 is MGHRA and CDR2 YSYEKL. CDR3 length equals 15 residues.